The 20 T cell receptor beta chains presented below share a single source sample, sequenced in a study of response to subunit inactivated influenza vaccine. TCRdb used MiXCR to reprocess the RT-PCR reads, holding one entry per CDR3 protein. This table holds roughly 500,000 distinct CDR3 sequences, less than 25% found once. These data also formed part of another study, on T cells expressing NK-cell markers. As reported in that work: Scientists made TCR beta cDNA using 5'RACE template switching with UMIs.

The sample consisted of CD4+ T cells sorted from PBMCs, taken 11 to 12 days after vaccination. All receptors come from a man aged 50-59 years who received an inactivated influenza vaccine.

This clonotype was counted only a few times. The chain carries TRBV5-1 and TRBJ1-3, with 7 positions matching TRBD1. Germline lookup yields CDR1 SGHRS and CDR2 YFSETQ. After removal of 4 bases from V and 0 bases from J, the junction contained 7 bases not matched to a gene. The CDR3 totals 16 residues. The CDR3 region has the DNA TGCGCCAGCAGCCAGGGACAGATCTTCTCTGGAAACACCATATATTTT. Protein product: CASSQGQIFSGNTIYF.

The chain recombines TRBV4-3 with TRBJ2-7, with TRBD2 as a possible D gene (7 bases). V was trimmed by 4 bases and J by 6 bases, leaving 19 bases between them. Germline values: CDR1 LGHNA, CDR2 YSLEER. CDR3 length: 15 amino acids. CDR3 nucleotides: TGCGCCAGCAGCCTCCGGTTGGGGGGGCCGAGCGAGCAGTACTTC. Protein product: CASSLRLGGPSEQYF.

This chain joins TRBV6-4 and TRBJ2-5; 7 bases are a match to TRBD1. Germline V gives CDR1 MRHNA, CDR2 SNTAGT. This CDR3 spans 13 amino acids. Trimming removed 6 bases from V and 5 bases from J; junction bases left unmatched: 6. CDR3 region: CASRQGLVETQYF. The DNA of the CDR3 is TGTGCCAGCAGACAGGGGCTGGTGGAGACCCAGTACTTC.

The chain combines TRBV2 with TRBJ1-5; no clear D. Germline V gene data show CDR1 as SNHLY and CDR2 as FYNNEI. Trimming shortened V by 4 bases and J by 5 bases, and 12 bases separated the two germline ends. The CDR3 consists of 14 residues. CDR3 DNA: TGTGCCAGCAGTGCCAGGAGGAAGGATCAGCCCCAGCATTTT. Its translation: CASSARRKDQPQHF.

The sample holds a few counts of this clonotype. This chain joins TRBV9 and TRBJ2-5, with 10 bases matching TRBD2. Germline loops: CDR1 SGDLS, CDR2 YYNGEE. The length of the CDR3 is 15 residues. V was pared by 3 bases and J by 2 bases, with 4 bases of the junction left unmatched. The CDR3 region has the DNA TGTGCCAGCAGCGAAAGCGGGAGGGATCAAGAGACCCAGTACTTC. Protein: CASSESGRDQETQYF.

This chain links TRBV6-2 or TRBV6-3 with TRBJ2-2, with 8 nucleotides matching TRBD1. This CDR3 region has 15 residues. V dropped 0 bases and J dropped 7; count of bases not matched to a gene: 4. Germline lookup yields CDR1 MNHEY and CDR2 SVGEGT. CDR3 residues: CASSYSTGVVGELFF. DNA of the CDR3: TGTGCCAGCAGTTACTCGACAGGGGTAGTCGGGGAGCTGTTTTTT.

This clonotype was counted ten times or more. The rearrangement uses TRBV10-3 and TRBJ2-7; no firm D call. The CDR3 contains 12 residues. Looked up from germline, CDR1 is ENHRY and CDR2 is SYGVKD. V lost 3 bases, J lost 6 bases, and 9 bases lay in between. The CDR3 loop is CAISESSGEQYF. CDR3 DNA: TGTGCCATCAGTGAAAGTAGTGGCGAGCAGTACTTC.

This clonotype turned up a few times. V and J are TRBV5-1 and TRBJ1-2; tentatively, D is TRBD1 (5 bases). Germline assignment: CDR1 SGHRS and CDR2 YFSETQ. There are 15 residues in the CDR3. The ends were cut back, 4 bases at V and 4 bases at J, with 17 bases in the middle. CDR3 sequence: CASSAGPQSTYGYTF. In nucleotides, the CDR3 is TGCGCCAGCAGCGCGGGACCTCAGAGCACCTATGGCTACACCTTC.

This clonotype was seen a few times. The chain has TRBV27 and TRBJ2-7; 9 bases agree with TRBD1. Trimming cost V 4 bases and J 6 bases; bases outside gene matches: 13. Per germline, CDR1 MNHEY and CDR2 SMNVEV (reference sequence). CDR3 length equals 16 residues. The CDR3 DNA reads TGTGCCAGCAGTTCCCTCCTCATTGACAGGGGGGGCGAGCAGTACTTC. The encoded protein is CASSSLLIDRGGEQYF.

The chain is built from TRBV20-1 and TRBJ2-2; D remains unclear. The V end was cut by 1 base, the J end by 4 bases, with 7 bases between. The CDR3 length is 13 residues. Germline CDR1 and CDR2: DFQATT and SNEGSKA (reference sequence). The CDR3 loop reads CSARVGFTGELFF. The CDR3 nucleotides are TGCAGTGCTAGAGTCGGGTTCACCGGGGAGCTGTTTTTT.

The chain carries TRBV10-3 and TRBJ2-5; D could derive from TRBD1 or TRBD2 (5 bases each). Germline CDR1 is ENHRY and CDR2 is SYGVKD. CDR3 length: 14 amino acids. Trimming took 6 bases from V and 5 from J, leaving 16 bases between them. CDR3 sequence (DNA): TGTGCCATCAGAGAAGGGACCGCTGGGGAGACCCAGTACTTC. Translated: CAIREGTAGETQYF.

The V and J genes are TRBV7-9 and TRBJ1-2, with 10 nucleotides matching TRBD1. Per germline, CDR1 SEHNR and CDR2 FQNEAQ (reference sequence). This CDR3 contains 16 residues. Trimming at V came to 2 bases and at J to 4 bases, leaving 7 bases not matched to a gene. CDR3 amino acids: CASSLIPTGGRYGYTF. Here the CDR3 DNA reads TGTGCCAGCAGCTTAATCCCGACAGGGGGCCGCTATGGCTACACCTTC.

The chain has TRBV7-2 and TRBJ1-4, with unresolved D. V lost 4 bases and J lost 4, with 10 bases in between. Germline V gives CDR1 SGHTA, CDR2 FQGNSA. There are 14 residues in the CDR3. The CDR3: CASSSAGINEKLFF. Written as DNA, the CDR3 is TGTGCCAGCAGCTCGGCCGGGATTAATGAAAAACTGTTTTTT.

This chain uses TRBV6-1 with TRBJ1-1; 12 bases match TRBD1. Germline values: CDR1 MNHNS, CDR2 SASEGT. This CDR3 contains 14 residues. V dropped 6 bases and J dropped 5; count of bases not matched to a gene: 4. The CDR3 protein is CASSRDRGRTEAFF. CDR3 bases: TGTGCCAGCAGCCGGGACAGGGGGCGGACTGAAGCTTTCTTT.

The chain is built from TRBV6-2 or TRBV6-3 and TRBJ1-5; the D gene is possibly TRBD1 (5 bases). The germline V gene has CDR1 MNHEY and CDR2 SVGEGT. Between the trimmed V and J ends, which lost 2 bases and 3 bases, there was a span of 8 bases. The length of the CDR3 is 14 residues. The CDR3 spells CASSYVGDNQPQHF. CDR3 DNA: TGTGCCAGCAGTTACGTGGGGGACAATCAGCCCCAGCATTTT.

This clonotype was detected a few times. The chain combines TRBV15 with TRBJ2-4, with D maybe TRBD2 (6 bases). In germline, CDR1 is LNHNV, CDR2 YYDKDF (reference sequence). This CDR3 contains 14 residues. Trimming stripped 3 bases from V and 6 bases from J, with 12 bases between. This CDR3 is CATSSGSYRNIQYF. The CDR3 nucleotides are TGTGCCACCAGCAGCGGGAGTTACAGAAACATTCAGTACTTC.

CDR3 sequence: CASSSRDRANTGELFF. CDR3 DNA sequence: TGTGCCAGCAGCTCGAGGGACAGAGCGAACACCGGGGAGCTGTTTTTT. The chain combines TRBV11-1 with TRBJ2-2; 7 bases fit TRBD1. V lost 4 bases and J lost 0; bases outside the gene matches: 5. The germline V gene has CDR1 SGHAT and CDR2 FQDESV (reference sequence). This CDR3 spans 16 amino acids.

The genes are TRBV9 and TRBJ2-7; D not resolved. The CDR3 is 15 amino acids. Germline V lookup: CDR1 SGDLS, CDR2 YYNGEE. Trimming cost V 0 bases and J 3 bases, with 13 bases left between them. The CDR3 protein is CASSVAAQPGYEQYF. For the CDR3, the DNA is TGTGCCAGCAGCGTAGCAGCGCAGCCGGGCTACGAGCAGTACTTC.

This clonotype was recorded a few times. The chain couples TRBV7-2 to TRBJ2-1; tentative D call: TRBD1 (5 bases). CDR1 is SGHTA and CDR2 is FQGNSA in the germline V gene. V lost 3 bases and J lost 7, with 10 bases in between. The CDR3 is made up of 13 amino acids. The CDR3 coding sequence is TGTGCCAGCAGCTTCGACAGCGTAAATGAGCAGTTCTTC. The encoded protein is CASSFDSVNEQFF.

There are many counts of this clonotype. The chain carries TRBV28 and TRBJ2-4; 8 bases map to TRBD2. This CDR3 is built from 17 residues. Trimming cost V 10 bases and J 0 bases; bases outside gene matches: 14. Germline V gene data show CDR1 as MDHEN and CDR2 as SYDVKM. This CDR3 reads CATTKREYGKAKNIQYF. The CDR3 DNA follows: TGTGCCACCACTAAGCGGGAGTACGGAAAAGCCAAAAACATTCAGTACTTC. Complete variable domain (other parts from reference TRBV28 and TRBJ2-4): DVKVTQSSRYLVKRTGEKVFLECVQDMDHENMFWYRQDPGLGLRLIYFSYDVKMKEKGDIPEGYSVSREKKERFSLILESASTNQTSMYLCATTKREYGKAKNIQYFGAGTRLSVL.